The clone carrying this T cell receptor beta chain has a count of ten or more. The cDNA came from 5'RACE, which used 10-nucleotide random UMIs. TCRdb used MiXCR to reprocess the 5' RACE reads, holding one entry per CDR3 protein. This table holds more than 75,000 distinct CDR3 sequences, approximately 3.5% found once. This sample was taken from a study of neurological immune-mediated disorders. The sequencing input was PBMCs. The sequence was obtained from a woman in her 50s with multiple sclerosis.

The CDR3 protein is CASSGSLGGQVLRDTEAFF. The DNA for the CDR3 is TGCGCCAGCAGCGGCTCTTTAGGGGGACAGGTCCTTCGGGACACTGAAGCTTTCTTT. The V call is TRBV5-1, the J call TRBJ1-1, with 8 bases lining up with TRBD1. Looked up from germline, CDR1 is SGHRS and CDR2 is YFSETQ. With V trimmed by 4 bases and J by 3 bases, 20 bases remained unmatched. There are 19 residues in the CDR3.